A selection of T cell receptor beta chains follows, all from one sample in a study of CD8+CD57+ T cells in acquired aplastic anemia. TCRdb called the reads again in MiXCR, with one record for every CDR3 protein. The sample has fewer than 250,000 distinct CDR3 sequences; around half are singletons. The sequenced sample consisted of sorted CD4+, CD8+, or CD8+CD57+ T cells (not recorded which) from PBMCs. These receptors all stem from a human donor with aplastic anemia. Each CDR3 is given with its conserved first and last residue. Fields, in order: J gene, D gene, clone size, V gene, CDR3 DNA, CDR3 protein. The D gene is left open where the match is weak. For some rows the clone size is stated as once, few or many, or as a class when expanded; others skip it.

TRBJ2-2 | . | many | TRBV15 | TGTGCCACCAGCCTAGGGGCCGGGGAGCTGTTTTTT | CATSLGAGELFF
TRBJ1-1 | . | . | TRBV2 | TGTGCCAGCAGTCTGGACGGGAACACTGAAGCTCTCTTT | CASSLDGNTEALF
TRBJ2-1 | . | many | TRBV2 | TGTGCCAGCAGTGAGCCCTCAAACTTC | CASSEPSNF
TRBJ2-5 | TRBD1 | . | TRBV7-9 | TGTGCCAGCAGCCAAGCCACCGGCAGGGGGACCCTGGAGACCCAGTACTTC | CASSQATGRGTLETQYF
TRBJ2-7 | TRBD2 | . | TRBV7-6 | TGTGCCAGCAGCCCCAGCGGGGGCTTTCTCTCCTACGAGCAGTACTTC | CASSPSGGFLSYEQYF
TRBJ1-5 | . | many | TRBV19 | TGTGCCACCTCCAAGGCGGGAGGGGTATTCAAGCAGCCCCAGCATTTT | CATSKAGGVFKQPQHF
TRBJ2-5 | TRBD2 | . | TRBV15 | TGTGCCACCAGCATTAGCGGGGGGCCCCTTACGGGCTTC | CATSISGGPLTGF
TRBJ1-2 | . | . | TRBV5-1 | TGCGCCAGCAGCCGATTTCAGGACTATGGCTACACCTTC | CASSRFQDYGYTF
TRBJ2-7 | . | . | TRBV2 | TGTGCCAGCATAGGCAGGTTTGGGCACGAGCAGTACTTC | CASIGRFGHEQYF
TRBJ2-1 | . | . | TRBV5-1 | TGCGCCTGCAGCTTGGACGGGCGGGGGGACAGCGAGCAGTTCTTC | CACSLDGRGDSEQFF
TRBJ2-7 | TRBD1 | . | TRBV20-1 | TGCAGTGCTAGACCGGGACAGACCTACGAGCAGTACTTC | CSARPGQTYEQYF
TRBJ2-7 | TRBD2 | . | TRBV6-5 | TGTGCCAGCAGTGGAGGACCGGCTGGGACTACGAGGGAGCAGTACTTC | CASSGGPAGTTREQYF
TRBJ2-5 | . | few | TRBV19 | TGTGCGAGTAGAGAGGGGGTGGGACAAGAGACCCAGTACTTC | CASREGVGQETQYF
TRBJ2-1 | . | many | TRBV7-2 | TGTGCCAGCAGCTTAGGGGAACTTCTAGACAATGAGCAGTTCTTC | CASSLGELLDNEQFF
TRBJ2-2 | TRBD2 | few | TRBV18 | TGTGCCAGCCCCTCGAGCGGGATAAGTACCGGGGAGCTGTTTTTT | CASPSSGISTGELFF
TRBJ1-4 | . | many | TRBV19 | TGTGCCAGTAGTCTGAGGGGCCTGGATGAAAAACTGTTTTTT | CASSLRGLDEKLFF
TRBJ1-5 | . | . | TRBV10-3 | TGTGCCATCAGTGAGTCGACGGGAAATCAGCCCCAGCATTTT | CAISESTGNQPQHF
TRBJ2-7 | . | many | TRBV6-1 | TGTGCCAGCAGTAACGGGGCCGAGCAGTACTTC | CASSNGAEQYF
TRBJ2-3 | . | . | TRBV9 | TGTGCCAGCAGCGTAGACGCCTCCTACGATACGCAGTATTTT | CASSVDASYDTQYF